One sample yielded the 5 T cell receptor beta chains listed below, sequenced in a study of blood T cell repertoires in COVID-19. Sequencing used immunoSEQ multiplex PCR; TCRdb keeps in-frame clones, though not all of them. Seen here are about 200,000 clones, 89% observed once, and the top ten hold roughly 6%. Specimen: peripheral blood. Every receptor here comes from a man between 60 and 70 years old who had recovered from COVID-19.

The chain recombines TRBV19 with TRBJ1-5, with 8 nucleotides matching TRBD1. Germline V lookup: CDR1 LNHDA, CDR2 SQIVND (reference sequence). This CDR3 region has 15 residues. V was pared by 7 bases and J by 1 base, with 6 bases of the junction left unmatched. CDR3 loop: CASTPDRVSNQPQHF. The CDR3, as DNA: TGTGCCAGTACCCCGGACAGGGTAAGCAATCAGCCCCAGCATTTT.

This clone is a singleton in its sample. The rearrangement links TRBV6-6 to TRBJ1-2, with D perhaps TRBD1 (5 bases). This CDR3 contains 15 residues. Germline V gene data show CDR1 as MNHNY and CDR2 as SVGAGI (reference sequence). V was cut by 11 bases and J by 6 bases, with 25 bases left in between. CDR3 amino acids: CAVSPMGQWTDGYTF. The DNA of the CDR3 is TGTGCCGTCTCTCCCATGGGGCAATGGACGGATGGCTACACCTTC.

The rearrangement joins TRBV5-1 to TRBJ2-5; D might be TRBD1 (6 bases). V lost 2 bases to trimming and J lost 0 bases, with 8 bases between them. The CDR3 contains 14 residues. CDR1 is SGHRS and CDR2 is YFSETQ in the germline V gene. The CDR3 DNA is TGCGCCAGCAGCTTCGGACAGAACCAAGAGACCCAGTACTTC. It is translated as CASSFGQNQETQYF.

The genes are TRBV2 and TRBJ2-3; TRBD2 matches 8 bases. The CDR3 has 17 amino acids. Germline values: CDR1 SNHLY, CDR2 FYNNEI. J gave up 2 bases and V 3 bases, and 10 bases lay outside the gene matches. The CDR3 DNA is TGTGCCAGCAGTGATAGACTAGCGAACTTATACACAGATACGCAGTATTTT. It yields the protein CASSDRLANLYTDTQYF.

CDR3 nucleotide sequence: TGTGCCACCAGCATCGGGCAGGGGACGCAGTATTTT. Protein: CATSIGQGTQYF. The chain recombines TRBV15 with TRBJ2-3; possible D gene TRBD1, 6 bases. Germline CDR1 reads LNHNV; CDR2 reads YYDKDF (reference sequence). The CDR3 length is 12 residues. Trimming removed 4 bases at V and 9 bases at J, with 11 bases between.